The rows below give T cell receptor beta chains drawn from one sample of a study of T cell responses to AZD1222 COVID-19 vaccine. Clones were sequenced by immunoSEQ multiplex PCR, and TCRdb holds only the in-frame ones, with some missing. The data contain some 180,000 clones, roughly 92% of them singletons. The sample here was peripheral blood, taken on day 0 of AZD1222 vaccination. These receptors originate from an adult in good health. Each CDR3 is given with its conserved first and last residue. The D gene is left open where the match is weak. Clone size, where shown, is once, few, many, or a class for clones that have expanded.

CDR3 length,D gene,clone size,V gene,J gene,CDR3 protein,CDR3 DNA
16,TRBD2,-,TRBV7-9,TRBJ2-1,CASSRTSGDPYNEQFF,TGTGCCAGCAGCAGGACTAGCGGAGACCCTTACAATGAGCAGTTCTTC
13,-,-,TRBV30,TRBJ2-2,CAWGSYGTGELFF,TGTGCCTGGGGGAGTTATGGCACCGGGGAGCTGTTTTTT
14,-,-,TRBV3-1/TRBV3-2,TRBJ1-1,CASSQGVMNTEAFF,TGTGCCAGCAGCCAAGGGGTAATGAACACTGAAGCTTTCTTT
14,TRBD1,once,TRBV5-8,TRBJ1-5,CASSLQGFYQPQHF,TGTGCCAGCAGCTTACAGGGGTTTTATCAGCCCCAGCATTTT
13,-,-,TRBV6-1,TRBJ1-2,CASSEVGGRGYTF,TGTGCCAGCAGTGAAGTTGGGGGTCGCGGCTACACCTTC
16,-,-,TRBV2,TRBJ1-2,CASNPAQGYVNYGYTF,TGTGCCAGCAACCCCGCGCAGGGCTACGTTAACTATGGCTACACCTTC
14,TRBD2,-,TRBV19,TRBJ2-1,CASTEREPYNEQFF,TGTGCCAGTACCGAGCGGGAGCCATACAATGAGCAGTTCTTC
15,TRBD1,-,TRBV4-3,TRBJ2-7,CASSQDWAGGVEQYF,TGCGCCAGCAGCCAAGACTGGGCAGGGGGCGTCGAGCAGTACTTC
15,-,-,TRBV7-3,TRBJ1-1,CASSFSGRENTEAFF,TGTGCCAGCAGTTTTTCGGGACGGGAGAACACTGAAGCTTTCTTT
14,-,-,TRBV27,TRBJ2-7,CASSFSTHRDEQYF,TGTGCCAGCAGTTTTTCGACGCATAGGGACGAGCAGTACTTC
17,-,-,TRBV6-1,TRBJ2-3,CASSEVGRGLRRDTQYF,TGTGCCAGCAGTGAAGTAGGCAGGGGCCTTAGGAGAGATACGCAGTATTTT
17,-,-,TRBV29-1,TRBJ2-1,CSVEGGKALSSYNEQFF,TGCAGCGTTGAAGGGGGTAAGGCGTTGAGCTCCTACAATGAGCAGTTCTTC
14,-,-,TRBV27,TRBJ1-6,CASSLDRDNSPLHF,TGTGCCAGCAGTTTAGACAGAGATAATTCACCCCTCCACTTT
12,-,-,TRBV7-2,TRBJ2-1,CASSLTRNEQFF,TGTGCCAGCAGCCTAACTAGGAATGAGCAGTTCTTC
15,-,-,TRBV9,TRBJ2-7,CASSVGGTEAYEQYF,TGTGCCAGCAGCGTAGGCGGGACAGAAGCCTACGAGCAGTACTTC
15,-,-,TRBV5-1,TRBJ1-1,CASSVQGGLNTEAFF,TGCGCCAGCAGCGTTCAGGGAGGGTTGAACACTGAAGCTTTCTTT
15,-,-,TRBV11-2,TRBJ2-3,CASSLGPLATDTQYF,TGTGCCAGCAGCTTGGGACCGCTAGCGACAGATACGCAGTATTTT
14,TRBD1,-,TRBV7-9,TRBJ1-1,CASSQTGGVTEAFF,TGTGCCAGCAGCCAGACAGGGGGGGTTACTGAAGCTTTCTTT
14,TRBD2,-,TRBV9,TRBJ2-7,CASSVGGSSYEQYF,TGTGCCAGCAGCGTGGGCGGGAGCTCCTACGAGCAGTACTTC
15,TRBD1,once,TRBV20-1,TRBJ1-5,CSASERDRGGQPQHF,TGCAGTGCTAGTGAGCGGGACAGGGGCGGTCAGCCCCAGCATTTT
14,TRBD1,-,TRBV19,TRBJ2-7,CASSIGTGFNEQYF,TGTGCCAGTAGTATCGGGACAGGGTTCAACGAGCAGTACTTC
13,-,-,TRBV7-3,TRBJ2-2,CASRDRNTGELFF,TGTGCCAGCAGGGACAGAAACACCGGGGAGCTGTTTTTT
13,-,-,TRBV9,TRBJ1-6,CASSLRADSPLHF,TGTGCCAGCAGCCTCCGGGCAGATTCACCCCTCCACTTT
15,-,-,TRBV21-1,TRBJ2-7,CASSSRGGSSYEQYF,TGTGCCAGCAGCTCGCGCGGGGGATCCTCCTACGAGCAGTACTTC
12,-,-,TRBV19,TRBJ2-2,CASSSQGGELFF,TGTGCCAGTAGTTCTCAAGGCGGGGAGCTGTTTTTT
19,-,once,TRBV19,TRBJ2-6,CASSTVTGIAGGGANVLTF,TGTGCCAGTAGTACAGTGACAGGGATTGCCGGAGGGGGGGCCAACGTCCTGACTTTC
15,TRBD1,once,TRBV7-9,TRBJ1-2,CASSGGTGANYGYTF,TGTGCCAGCAGCGGCGGGACAGGGGCTAACTATGGCTACACCTTC
14,-,-,TRBV6-5,TRBJ1-2,CASSLTRTNYGYTF,TGTGCCAGCAGCTTAACAAGGACTAACTATGGCTACACCTTC
14,TRBD1,-,TRBV27,TRBJ2-7,CASSPDRVSLEQYF,TGTGCCAGCAGTCCCGACAGGGTATCCCTCGAGCAGTACTTC
13,TRBD1,once,TRBV12-3/TRBV12-4,TRBJ1-5,CASTRDRDQPQHF,TGTGCCAGCACTCGGGACAGGGATCAGCCCCAGCATTTT
14,TRBD1,-,TRBV5-6,TRBJ2-5,CASSFQGAQETQYF,TGTGCCAGCAGCTTCCAGGGGGCCCAAGAGACCCAGTACTTC
13,-,-,TRBV18,TRBJ1-2,CASSPQGLDGYTF,TGTGCCAGCTCCCCCCAGGGCCTCGATGGCTACACCTTC
12,-,-,TRBV12-3/TRBV12-4,TRBJ2-7,CASSLNRARAYF,TGTGCCAGCAGTTTAAATCGGGCGCGAGCATACTTC
17,TRBD1,-,TRBV11-2,TRBJ1-4,CASSGDSPFSTNEKLFF,TGTGCCAGCAGCGGGGACAGTCCGTTTTCAACTAATGAAAAACTGTTTTTT
14,-,once,TRBV3-1/TRBV3-2,TRBJ1-6,CASSQGDWGSPLHF,TGTGCCAGCAGCCAGGGGGACTGGGGTTCACCCCTCCACTTT
16,-,-,TRBV7-2,TRBJ1-1,CASSLDGQTMNTEAFF,TGTGCCAGCAGCTTGGACGGACAAACGATGAACACTGAAGCTTTCTTT
13,-,-,TRBV18,TRBJ1-2,CASSPNRAMGYTF,TGTGCCAGCTCACCAAATCGTGCAATGGGCTACACCTTC
13,-,-,TRBV7-3,TRBJ2-3,CASSSSTTDTQYF,TGTGCCAGCAGCTCAAGCACCACAGATACGCAGTATTTT
18,TRBD2,-,TRBV29-1,TRBJ2-5,CSVEDPASSGRALETQYF,TGCAGCGTTGAAGACCCCGCATCTAGCGGGAGGGCCCTGGAGACCCAGTACTTC
14,TRBD1,-,TRBV2,TRBJ2-7,CASSGWDRVYEQYF,TGTGCCAGCAGTGGTTGGGACAGGGTCTACGAGCAGTACTTC
15,-,-,TRBV7-9,TRBJ2-5,CASSTTDTREETQYF,TGTGCCAGCAGCACCACCGACACCCGGGAGGAGACCCAGTACTTC
14,TRBD2,-,TRBV2,TRBJ2-1,CASSRTSANNEQFF,TGTGCCAGCAGTAGGACTAGCGCAAACAATGAGCAGTTCTTC
18,TRBD1,-,TRBV4-1,TRBJ1-2,CASSQDPMTTGGHYGYTF,TGCGCCAGCAGCCAAGATCCTATGACCACAGGGGGCCACTATGGCTACACCTTC
18,TRBD1,-,TRBV18,TRBJ2-6,CASSPRQGPSAGANVLTF,TGTGCCAGCTCACCCAGACAGGGCCCTTCGGCTGGGGCCAACGTCCTGACTTTC
12,-,-,TRBV5-1,TRBJ2-7,CASSPLGREQYF,TGCGCCAGCAGCCCTCTCGGGCGCGAGCAGTACTTC
13,-,-,TRBV27,TRBJ1-1,CASPPGQNTEAFF,TGTGCCAGCCCCCCTGGACAGAACACTGAAGCTTTCTTT
14,-,-,TRBV11-2,TRBJ1-2,CASSSTGGGYGYTF,TGTGCCAGCAGTTCAACAGGTGGCGGCTATGGCTACACCTTC
14,-,-,TRBV5-8,TRBJ1-1,CASSRRATNTEAFF,TGTGCCAGCAGCCGACGGGCCACCAACACTGAAGCTTTCTTT
10,-,-,TRBV29-1,TRBJ2-1,CSVDGGEQFF,TGCAGCGTTGACGGGGGCGAGCAGTTCTTC
14,TRBD1,once,TRBV2,TRBJ1-6,CASTPDRGNSPLHF,TGTGCCAGCACGCCAGACAGGGGGAATTCACCCCTCCACTTT
15,-,-,TRBV7-2,TRBJ1-4,CASSLLVGGQQKLFF,TGTGCCAGCAGCTTATTGGTAGGGGGGCAACAAAAACTGTTTTTT
12,-,-,TRBV30,TRBJ1-2,CAWSTHTGGYTF,TGTGCCTGGAGTACCCACACGGGTGGCTACACCTTC
12,-,-,TRBV5-1,TRBJ2-1,CASSLALNEQFF,TGCGCCAGCAGCTTGGCCCTCAATGAGCAGTTCTTC
13,-,-,TRBV7-6,TRBJ2-2,CASSLGDTGELFF,TGTGCCAGCAGCTTGGGAGACACCGGGGAGCTGTTTTTT
15,-,-,TRBV9,TRBJ1-6,CASSGSSSYNSPLHF,TGTGCCAGCAGCGGATCAAGCTCCTATAATTCACCCCTCCACTTT